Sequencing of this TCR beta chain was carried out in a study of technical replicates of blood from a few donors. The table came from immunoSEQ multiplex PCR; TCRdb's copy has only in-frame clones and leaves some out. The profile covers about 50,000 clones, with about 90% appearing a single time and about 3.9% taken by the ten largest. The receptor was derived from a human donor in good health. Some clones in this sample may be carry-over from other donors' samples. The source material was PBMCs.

This chain's CDR3 is CASSGTSYEQYF. The CDR3, as DNA: TGTGCCAGCAGTGGGACTAGCTACGAGCAGTACTTC. The chain couples TRBV2 to TRBJ2-7; TRBD2 aligns across 7 bases. Trimming took 4 bases from V and 3 from J; bases not matched to a gene: 0. CDR3 length equals 12 residues. Germline V gene data show CDR1 as SNHLY and CDR2 as FYNNEI.